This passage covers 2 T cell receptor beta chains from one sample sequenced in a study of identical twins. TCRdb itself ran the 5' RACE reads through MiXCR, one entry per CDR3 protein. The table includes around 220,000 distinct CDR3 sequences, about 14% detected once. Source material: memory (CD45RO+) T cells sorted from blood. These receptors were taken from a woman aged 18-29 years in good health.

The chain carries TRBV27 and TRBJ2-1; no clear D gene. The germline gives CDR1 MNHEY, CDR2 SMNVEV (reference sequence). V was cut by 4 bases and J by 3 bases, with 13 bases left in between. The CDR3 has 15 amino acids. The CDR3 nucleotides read TGTGCCAGCAGTTCCAGGTCAGGCCACTACAATGAGCAGTTCTTC. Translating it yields CASSSRSGHYNEQFF.

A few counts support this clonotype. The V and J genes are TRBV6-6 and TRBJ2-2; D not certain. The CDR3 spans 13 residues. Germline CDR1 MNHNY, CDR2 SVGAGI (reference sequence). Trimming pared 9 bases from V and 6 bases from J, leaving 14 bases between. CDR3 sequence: CARGDISSGELFF. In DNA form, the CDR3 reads TGTGCCAGAGGAGACATCTCGTCCGGGGAGCTGTTTTTT.